These 32 T cell receptor beta chains were sequenced from one sample in a study of T cells in Graves' hyperthyroidism and ophthalmopathy. Amplification targeted TCR beta CDR3 regions from RNA transcripts. Primed by the HTBI set, a first-round RT-PCR was run on the TCR CDR3. TCRdb re-analysed the multiplex PCR reads in MiXCR, keeping a single row per CDR3 protein. The sample includes 94,000 or so distinct CDR3 sequences, 51% seen only once; the top ten take around 30%. The sequencing input was blood. These receptors were collected from a woman in her 40s with Graves' hyperthyroidism.

This rearrangement joins TRBV10-3 to TRBJ1-1; 8 positions agree with TRBD1. V gave up 2 bases and J gave up 1 base; unmatched junction bases: 3. This CDR3 has 15 residues. Per the germline V gene, CDR1 is ENHRY and CDR2 is SYGVKD. The CDR3 sequence is CAISEAGTGNTEAFF. The CDR3 DNA follows: TGTGCCATCAGTGAGGCCGGGACAGGGAACACTGAAGCTTTCTTT.

This clonotype showed up many times. The V call is TRBV20-1, the J call TRBJ2-2, with D perhaps assigned TRBD1 or TRBD2 (5 bases each). This CDR3 has 14 residues. The V end lost 3 bases, the J end lost 3 bases, and 11 bases lay between the germline ends. In germline, CDR1 is DFQATT, CDR2 SNEGSKA (reference sequence). CDR3 in amino acids: CSARGEYHTGELFF. The CDR3 nucleotides are TGCAGTGCTAGGGGGGAGTACCACACCGGGGAGCTGTTTTTT.

This chain links TRBV7-9 with TRBJ2-5; D ambiguous. CDR1 is SEHNR, CDR2 FQNEAQ, per germline (reference sequence). The V end lost 3 bases, the J end lost 0 bases, and 2 bases lay between the germline ends. The CDR3 runs to 12 residues. CDR3 DNA: TGTGCCAGCAGCTTTTACCAAGAGACCCAGTACTTC. Its protein is CASSFYQETQYF.

This clonotype was counted ten times or more. V usage is TRBV7-9 and J usage is TRBJ1-3; no firm D call. Germline values: CDR1 SEHNR, CDR2 FQNEAQ (reference sequence). CDR3 size: 16 residues. Trimming took off 5 bases at V and 0 bases at J, with 14 bases between the two ends. CDR3: CASSLQNGVSGNTIYF. Here the CDR3 DNA reads TGTGCCAGCAGCCTACAGAACGGGGTCTCTGGAAACACCATATATTTT.

This clonotype was observed a handful of times. The chain combines TRBV2 with TRBJ1-5; D is ambiguous. This CDR3 is built from 10 residues. V was cut by 6 bases and J by 14 bases, with 11 bases left in between. The germline gives CDR1 SNHLY, CDR2 FYNNEI. The CDR3 loop is CASRADYEHF. The CDR3 nucleotides are TGTGCCAGCAGGGCAGACTACGAGCATTTT.

This clonotype was observed at least ten times. The genes are TRBV6-5 and TRBJ1-2; no reliable D call. In germline, CDR1 is MNHEY, CDR2 SVGAGI. Trimming left V 2 bases short and J 2 bases short, with 6 bases between. The CDR3 sequence is 13 residues long. The CDR3 region is CASSYLGNYGYTF. DNA of the CDR3: TGTGCCAGCAGTTACCTGGGGAACTATGGCTACACCTTC.

This chain links TRBV24-1 with TRBJ1-1; D is uncertain. V lost 3 bases and J 11 bases, leaving 9 bases between the germline ends. CDR1 is KGHDR and CDR2 is SFDVKD in the germline V gene. The CDR3 runs 11 residues. CDR3: CATSDGIQAFF. The CDR3 nucleotides read TGTGCCACCAGTGATGGAATACAGGCTTTCTTT.

The J gene is TRBJ1-4, the V gene TRBV7-4; D call uncertain. The CDR3 sequence is 14 residues long. Germline loops: CDR1 SGHVT, CDR2 SQSDAQ. With 6 bases removed from V and 5 bases from J, the gap between germline ends came to 13 bases. The CDR3, as DNA: TGTGCCAGCAGTTTCACCCCTCCCAATGAAAAACTGTTTTTT. It translates to CASSFTPPNEKLFF. Looking up the rest from reference TRBV7-4 and TRBJ1-4 gives the full variable domain: GAGVSQSPRYKVAKRGRDVALRCDSISGHVTLYWYRQTLGQGSEVLTYSQSDAQRDKSGRPSGRFSAERPERSVSTLKIQRTEQGDSAVYLCASSFTPPNEKLFFGSGTQLSVL.

This chain links TRBV9 with TRBJ2-7, with D possibly being TRBD1 (5 bases). The V end lost 0 bases, the J end lost 1 base, and 5 bases lay between the germline ends. CDR1 and CDR2 (germline): SGDLS, YYNGEE. This CDR3 is 13 amino acids long. CDR3 coding DNA: TGTGCCAGCAGCGTAGAGGGGTCCTACGAGCAGTACTTC. This codes for CASSVEGSYEQYF.

As regards this clonotype: At one of its ends the junction is not consistent with the germline gene, which may arise from a read error. The chain has TRBV2 and TRBJ1-4; D unclear. From germline, CDR1 is SNHLY and CDR2 FYNNEI. This CDR3 is 14 amino acids long. CDR3 region: CAISPGGDHEKLFF. CDR3 in DNA: TGTGCCATCAGTCCTGGCGGGGATCATGAAAAACTGTTTTTT.

This clonotype was seen repeatedly, ten times or more. This sequence joins TRBV29-1 and TRBJ2-5; no clear D gene. CDR3 length: 12 residues. CDR1 and CDR2 from the germline V gene are SQVTM and ANQGSEA. Trimming took off 2 bases at V and 7 bases at J, with 11 bases between the two ends. The chain's CDR3 is CSVEPTFGTQYF. The CDR3 nucleotides read TGCAGCGTTGAACCGACTTTCGGGACCCAGTACTTC.

This clonotype was seen more than once but under ten times. The rearrangement links TRBV12-3 or TRBV12-4 to TRBJ1-3, with D possibly TRBD1 on 6 matching bases. V was cut by 4 bases and J by 0 bases, with 13 bases left in between. CDR3 length equals 16 residues. The CDR3 sequence: CASSCHRDTSGNTIYF. CDR3 nucleotide sequence: TGTGCCAGCAGTTGCCATCGGGACACCTCTGGAAACACCATATATTTT.

This clonotype was seen at least ten times. The chain combines TRBV5-1 with TRBJ2-5; TRBD2 aligns across 15 bases. The germline gives CDR1 SGHRS, CDR2 YFSETQ. CDR3 length: 15 amino acids. With V trimmed by 5 bases and J by 9 bases, 8 bases remained unmatched. CDR3 nucleotides: TGCGCCAGCAGTGAGAGGACTAGCGGGGGGGTACCCCAGTACTTC. Translation gives CASSERTSGGVPQYF.

As regards this clonotype: A single base separates this from a much larger clone, so it may be a read error. The genes are TRBV7-9 and TRBJ1-1; D uncertain. The CDR3 totals 17 residues. Trimming pared 2 bases from V and 1 base from J, leaving 17 bases between. Germline CDR1 is SEHNR and CDR2 is FQNEAQ (reference sequence). CDR3 sequence (DNA): TGTGCCAGCAGCTTAACGCCGTGGGCAGGAAAGAACACTGAAGCTTTCTTT. Its protein is CASSLTPWAGKNTEAFF.

This rearrangement joins TRBV24-1 to TRBJ2-7; 11 bases match TRBD1. Unmatched junction bases numbered 6, after V lost 4 bases and J lost 5 bases. The CDR3 covers 15 residues. CDR1 KGHDR and CDR2 SFDVKD come from the germline V gene. CDR3 sequence: CATSDPRTGGDEQYF. CDR3 sequence (DNA): TGTGCCACCAGTGACCCCAGGACAGGGGGCGACGAGCAGTACTTC.

The chain combines TRBV29-1 with TRBJ2-6; TRBD2 aligns across 8 bases. CDR3 size: 12 residues. V shed 7 bases and J 4 bases; nucleotides not matched to a gene: 0. Per the germline V gene, CDR1 is SQVTM and CDR2 is ANQGSEA. CDR3 in amino acids: CSAGGGANVLTF. The CDR3 coding sequence is TGCAGCGCGGGGGGGGGGGCCAACGTCCTGACTTTC.

On this clonotype: A read error is possible here, since a much larger clone lies one base away. The chain is built from TRBV5-8 and TRBJ1-4; no clear D. The CDR3 runs to 14 residues. Trimming pared 6 bases from V and 8 bases from J, leaving 17 bases between. The germline V gene has CDR1 SGHTS and CDR2 YDEGEE. CDR3: CASTQIDKGEKLFF. In DNA, the CDR3 is TGTGCCAGCACTCAAATAGACAAAGGCGAAAAACTGTTTTTT. Variable domain in full (rest from reference TRBV5-8 and TRBJ1-4): EAGVTQSPTHLIKTRGQQATLRCSPISGHTSVYWYQQALGLGLQFLLWYDEGEERNRGNFPPRFSGRQFPNYSSELNVNALELEDSALYLCASTQIDKGEKLFFGSGTQLSVL.

J is TRBJ2-7 and V is TRBV7-2; 7 nucleotides align to TRBD1. Germline loops: CDR1 SGHTA, CDR2 FQGNSA. CDR3 size: 15 residues. Unmatched junction bases numbered 12, after V lost 5 bases and J lost 5 bases. CDR3 protein: CASSIRQGTSDEQYF. The CDR3 region has the DNA TGTGCCAGCAGCATCAGACAGGGAACATCCGACGAGCAGTACTTC.

This clonotype appeared many times. The chain's CDR3 is CAISEFPGTNYEQYF. As DNA, the CDR3 is TGTGCCATCAGTGAGTTTCCTGGGACAAACTACGAGCAGTACTTC. The V gene is TRBV10-3, the J gene TRBJ2-7; a weak D match, TRBD1 (6 bases). CDR3 size: 15 residues. Germline V gene data show CDR1 as ENHRY and CDR2 as SYGVKD. The germline V and J ends were trimmed by 1 base and 3 bases, with 13 bases remaining between them.

The rearrangement uses TRBV13 and TRBJ1-5; D unresolved. The CDR3 is 16 amino acids. Per germline, CDR1 PRHDT and CDR2 FYEKMQ (reference sequence). The germline V and J ends were trimmed by 8 bases and 1 base, with 18 bases remaining between them. The CDR3 DNA is TGTGCCAGCTCACCACCAGTGGTTTCGAGCAATCAGCCCCAGCATTTT. Translated: CASSPPVVSSNQPQHF.

In its sample, this clonotype was seen many times. The J gene is TRBJ1-1, the V gene TRBV19; D perhaps matches TRBD1 (5 bases). The germline CDR1 and CDR2 sequences are LNHDA and SQIVND (reference sequence). V dropped 0 bases and J dropped 4 bases, with 12 bases sitting between them. CDR3 length: 15 residues. CDR3 DNA sequence: TGTGCCAGTAGTATAGATCGGGGCCGGGTCACTGAAGCTTTCTTT. Translation gives CASSIDRGRVTEAFF.

The chain carries TRBV29-1 and TRBJ2-7; 9 nucleotides match TRBD1. With 2 bases clipped from V and 2 bases from J, the junction kept 4 bases outside the gene matches. The CDR3 spans 14 residues. The germline V gene has CDR1 SQVTM and CDR2 ANQGSEA. CDR3 in amino acids: CSVERDREPYEQYF. The CDR3 coding sequence is TGCAGCGTTGAACGGGACAGGGAGCCCTACGAGCAGTACTTC.

As regards this clonotype: The conserved phenylalanine or tryptophan normally closing the CDR3 is absent here, so this likely arose from a read error. This chain uses TRBV5-6 with TRBJ2-7, with 8 bases fitting TRBD2. J lost 5 bases, V lost 0 bases, and 7 bases had no gene match. The CDR3 extends over 15 amino acids. Germline V lookup: CDR1 SGHDT, CDR2 YYEEEE. For the CDR3, the DNA is TGTGCCAGCAGCTTGGCCCAAAGGACTAGCCACGAGCAGTACCTC. Amino acids: CASSLAQRTSHEQYL.

The chain links TRBV6-1 to TRBJ1-1; D not certain. V was shortened by 1 base and J by 2 bases, with 11 bases between the two germline ends. The CDR3 runs 15 residues. The germline CDR1 and CDR2 sequences are MNHNS and SASEGT. In DNA form, the CDR3 reads TGTGCCAGCAGTGAAGGGCACGGAACTAACACTGAAGCTTTCTTT. Amino acid sequence: CASSEGHGTNTEAFF.

As regards this clonotype: The DNA is omitted, as the CDR3 cannot be located on it reliably, and the CDR3 follows TCRdb's listing. The J gene is TRBJ2-5, the V gene TRBV7-8; the table's D call, TRBD1, was not checked against the DNA. The CDR3 is made up of 23 amino acids, end residues included. CDR1 and CDR2 from the germline V gene are SGHVS and FQNEAQ. The CDR3 spells CASSFYICSARDPLDRGLETQYF.

There are many counts of this clonotype. V usage is TRBV9 and J usage is TRBJ2-2; tentative D call: TRBD1 (6 bases). With 0 bases removed from V and 0 bases from J, the gap between germline ends came to 9 bases. CDR1 is SGDLS and CDR2 is YYNGEE in the germline V gene. The CDR3 is made up of 16 amino acids. The CDR3 sequence is CASSVGGGPNTGELFF. CDR3 nucleotide sequence: TGTGCCAGCAGCGTAGGTGGGGGCCCGAACACCGGGGAGCTGTTTTTT.

This clonotype was detected once. V gene TRBV2 combines with J gene TRBJ2-2, with 9 bases that match TRBD1. V was clipped by 10 bases and J by 4 bases; unmatched bases: 10. The CDR3 is 15 residues long. Per germline, CDR1 SNHLY and CDR2 FYNNEI. The CDR3, as DNA: TGTGCCACCGAGCACAGGGGGCGCGGCACCGGGGAGCTGTTTTTT. Translation gives CATEHRGRGTGELFF. The complete variable domain, with remaining parts taken from reference TRBV2 and TRBJ2-2, reads EPEVTQTPSHQVTQMGQEVILRCVPISNHLYFYWYRQILGQKVEFLVSFYNNEISEKSEIFDDQFSVERPDGSNFTLKIRSTKLEDSAMYFCATEHRGRGTGELFFGEGSRLTVL.

In its sample, this clonotype was seen a few times. In nucleotides, the CDR3 is TGTGCCACCAGCAGGACGGGGAGCGGGAGCACAGATACGCAGTATTTT. Translated, it gives CATSRTGSGSTDTQYF. The chain recombines TRBV15 with TRBJ2-3; possible D gene TRBD2, 6 bases. The CDR3 is 16 residues long. Germline lookup yields CDR1 LNHNV and CDR2 YYDKDF (reference sequence). Trimming left V 3 bases short and J 0 bases short, with 13 bases between.

The J gene is TRBJ1-2, the V gene TRBV7-2, with D hard to call. V was trimmed by 7 bases and J by 0 bases, leaving 9 bases between them. The CDR3 has 13 amino acids. Germline CDR1 is SGHTA and CDR2 is FQGNSA. This CDR3 reads CASTDRANYGYTF. For the CDR3, the DNA is TGTGCCAGCACCGACCGAGCTAACTATGGCTACACCTTC.

Only a few counts were recorded for this clonotype. J is TRBJ2-7 and V is TRBV12-3 or TRBV12-4; 11 bases line up with TRBD2. The junction had 7 bases not matched to a gene; V was cut back by 6 bases and J by 3 bases. The CDR3 sequence is 15 residues long. The CDR3 sequence is CASSYSGRVDYEQYF. In nucleotides, the CDR3 is TGTGCCAGCAGCTATAGCGGGAGGGTTGACTACGAGCAGTACTTC.

Remarks on this clonotype: One junction end does not reproduce the germline sequence, and a read error may be involved. CDR3 amino acids: CSARGVSNSPLRF. The CDR3 coding sequence is TGCAGTGCTAGAGGGGTTAGCAATTCACCCCTCCGCTTT. The V gene is TRBV20-1, the J gene TRBJ1-6; the D is unclear. The CDR3 totals 13 residues. Looked up from germline, CDR1 is DFQATT and CDR2 is SNEGSKA (reference sequence).

The chain is built from TRBV5-4 and TRBJ2-7, with D perhaps TRBD2 (6 bases). Germline V gene data show CDR1 as SGHNT and CDR2 as YYREEE (reference sequence). V lost 0 bases to trimming and J lost 0 bases, with 13 bases between them. This CDR3 is 16 amino acids long. This CDR3 is CASSLVGQRVSYEQYF. The CDR3 region has the DNA TGTGCCAGCAGCTTGGTTGGCCAGCGGGTCTCCTACGAGCAGTACTTC.